Presented here are 17 T cell receptor beta chains from one specimen sequenced in a study of T-cell reconstitution after alpha-beta-depleted transplantation in children. TCRbeta library preparation incorporated unique molecular identifiers. TCRdb re-called the PCR reads with MiXCR, one entry per CDR3 protein. There are about 230,000 distinct CDR3 sequences in the sample; approximately 9% occur only once, and over 5.5% lies in the top ten. The sequencing here drew on PBMCs from the stem cell graft donor, taken from the stem cell graft. The receptors stem from a human donor who donated a stem cell graft to a child with acute lymphoblastic leukemia.

This clonotype was observed many times. This chain joins TRBV5-5 and TRBJ2-7, with 12 positions matching TRBD1. This CDR3 has 17 residues. Germline V lookup: CDR1 SGHKS, CDR2 YYEKEE (reference sequence). Trimming took 4 bases from V and 5 from J; bases not matched to a gene: 13. DNA of the CDR3: TGTGCCAGCAGCAGACTCGCCGGGACAGGGGGCCGCGACGAGCAGTACTTC. Translation: CASSRLAGTGGRDEQYF.

This clonotype was counted many times. The chain uses TRBV3-1 and TRBJ1-5, with 9 bases matching TRBD1. J gave up 7 bases and V 4 bases, and 8 bases lay outside the gene matches. The CDR3 is 15 amino acids. The germline V gene encodes CDR1 LGHDT and CDR2 YNNKEL (reference sequence). The CDR3, as DNA: TGTGCCAGCAGCCCTACAGGGGGCGAGGGACAGCCCCAGCATTTT. Translated: CASSPTGGEGQPQHF.

The chain has TRBV5-6 and TRBJ1-2, with TRBD1 identical over 7 bases. Germline loops: CDR1 SGHDT, CDR2 YYEEEE. The CDR3 covers 14 residues. The V segment lost 9 bases and the J segment 2 bases; nucleotides outside the gene matches: 10. CDR3 loop: CATKPGQRNYGYTF. CDR3 nucleotides: TGTGCCACCAAACCGGGACAGAGGAACTATGGCTACACCTTC.

This clonotype has just a few counts. V is TRBV12-3 or TRBV12-4 and J is TRBJ2-2; TRBD1 agrees at 8 bases. V trimming: 6 bases; J trimming: 5 bases; junction bases outside the gene matches: 11. This CDR3 region has 16 residues. The chain's CDR3 is CASSSGQGRGTGELFF. As DNA, the CDR3 is TGTGCCAGCAGCTCAGGACAGGGACGAGGGACCGGGGAGCTGTTTTTT.

The sample holds a few counts of this clonotype. The genes are TRBV25-1 and TRBJ1-4, with a weak D call TRBD1 (5 bases). The CDR3 is 18 amino acids. The germline gives CDR1 MGHDK, CDR2 SYGVNS. Deletions cut 4 bases from V and 8 bases from J, with 26 bases between. CDR3 bases: TGTGCCAGCAGTGGACTATCCCCTGAGGGCTCGGAGGGGGAAAAACTGTTTTTT. It is translated as CASSGLSPEGSEGEKLFF. Full variable domain (outside the CDR3, taken from reference TRBV25-1 and TRBJ1-4): EADIYQTPRYLVIGTGKKITLECSQTMGHDKMYWYQQDPGMELHLIHYSYGVNSTEKGDLSSESTVSRIRTEHFPLTLESARPSHTSQYLCASSGLSPEGSEGEKLFFGSGTQLSVL.

This clonotype occurred many times. A read error may produce the germline difference seen at one junction end. The rearrangement uses TRBV5-1 and TRBJ2-3; 9 positions match TRBD2. Germline CDR1 SGHRS, CDR2 YFSETQ. This CDR3 contains 12 residues. The CDR3 sequence is CASSPPSGVQDF. DNA for the CDR3: TGCGCCAGCAGCCCCCCTAGCGGGGTACAGGATTTT.

The table lists this clonotype with many counts. The gene calls are TRBV20-1 and TRBJ1-1; 7 nucleotides match TRBD1. This CDR3 is built from 13 residues. Germline CDR1 DFQATT, CDR2 SNEGSKA (reference sequence). J gave up 6 bases and V 5 bases, and 9 bases lay outside the gene matches. CDR3 amino acids: CSASPDRPSEAFF. CDR3 nucleotide sequence: TGCAGTGCTTCCCCGGACAGGCCTTCTGAAGCTTTCTTT.

This clonotype occurred a few times. This chain uses TRBV6-2 or TRBV6-3 with TRBJ1-5; D call uncertain. Germline assignment: CDR1 MNHEY and CDR2 SVGEGT. The CDR3 covers 16 residues. Trimming pared 2 bases from V and 4 bases from J, leaving 15 bases between. The CDR3 sequence: CASSYDYSGRNQPQHF. CDR3 coding DNA: TGTGCCAGCAGTTACGACTACTCGGGGAGAAATCAGCCCCAGCATTTT.

The chain uses TRBV12-5 and TRBJ2-2; D is perhaps TRBD1 (6 bases). Germline V gives CDR1 LGHNT, CDR2 FRNRAP. Trimming removed 6 bases at V and 1 base at J, with 21 bases between. This CDR3 has 18 residues. The CDR3 nucleotides read TGTGCTAGTGGCCGACGCTCACAGGGTTTAGAGAACACCGGGGAGCTGTTTTTT. Its translation: CASGRRSQGLENTGELFF.

The CDR3 protein is CAMSLWGYNEQFF. Written as DNA, the CDR3 is TGTGCCATGAGCCTGTGGGGGTACAATGAGCAGTTCTTC. The chain employs TRBV28 and TRBJ2-1; the D gene could be TRBD1 or TRBD2 (5 bases each). Trimming removed 10 bases at V and 4 bases at J, with 14 bases between. CDR3 length: 13 amino acids. In germline, CDR1 is MDHEN, CDR2 SYDVKM.

There are many counts of this clonotype. The chain uses TRBV3-1 and TRBJ2-1; 13 nucleotides align to TRBD2. The CDR3 loop spans 16 amino acids. The junction had 1 base not matched to a gene; V was cut back by 1 base and J by 4 bases. Germline CDR1 and CDR2: LGHDT and YNNKEL (reference sequence). CDR3 region: CASSQGGLAGYNEQFF. The CDR3 DNA reads TGTGCCAGCAGCCAAGGGGGACTAGCGGGATACAATGAGCAGTTCTTC.

This clonotype was detected many times. V gene TRBV9 combines with J gene TRBJ2-2; TRBD1 is a possible D gene (5 bases). Deletions cut 2 bases from V and 0 bases from J, with 17 bases between. The CDR3 sequence is 18 residues long. Germline-derived CDR1 and CDR2 are SGDLS and YYNGEE. The CDR3 here is CASSVPVSRVANTGELFF. CDR3 nucleotide sequence: TGTGCCAGCAGCGTTCCAGTGTCCAGGGTCGCGAACACCGGGGAGCTGTTTTTT.

This chain links TRBV19 with TRBJ1-1; D unresolved. The V end was cut by 8 bases, the J end by 3 bases, with 10 bases between. The V gene's germline CDR1 is LNHDA and CDR2 SQIVND (reference sequence). The CDR3 extends over 12 amino acids. The CDR3 DNA is TGTGCCAGTGCAAAGAGAGACACTGAAGCTTTCTTT. The encoded protein is CASAKRDTEAFF.

The table lists this clonotype with many counts. The rearrangement links TRBV20-1 to TRBJ2-3, with 7 positions matching TRBD2. Germline CDR1 DFQATT, CDR2 SNEGSKA (reference sequence). CDR3 length: 15 residues. With V trimmed by 6 bases and J by 4 bases, 13 bases remained unmatched. CDR3 loop: CSAHLLVGGADTQYF. The CDR3 nucleotides read TGCAGTGCCCACCTCCTGGTGGGGGGGGCAGATACGCAGTATTTT.

This clonotype was seen ten or more times. The V call is TRBV5-6, the J call TRBJ2-3; D perhaps matches TRBD2 (5 bases). Trimming pared 0 bases from V and 0 bases from J, leaving 17 bases between. Looked up from germline, CDR1 is SGHDT and CDR2 is YYEEEE. This CDR3 comprises 18 residues. CDR3 DNA: TGTGCCAGCAGCTTGGACGCGGCTAGCAGACCTAGCACAGATACGCAGTATTTT. Protein product: CASSLDAASRPSTDTQYF.

This clonotype appeared a few times. The V call is TRBV23-1, the J call TRBJ1-3; tentatively, D is TRBD1 (5 bases). TRBV23-1 qualifies as an ORF whose function is uncertain. The CDR3 has 13 amino acids. V was pared by 8 bases and J by 4 bases, with 12 bases between. This CDR3 reads CASRDLRGNTIYF. For the CDR3, the DNA is TGCGCCAGCCGGGACCTCCGGGGAAACACCATATATTTT.

In this sample, this clonotype turned up a few times. The genes are TRBV4-1 and TRBJ2-5, with 10 positions matching TRBD1. The germline gives CDR1 MGHRA, CDR2 YSYEKL. The CDR3 contains 16 residues. The ends lost 1 base at V and 4 bases at J; junction bases unmatched: 6. The CDR3 reads CASSQGVDRGVETQYF. As DNA, the CDR3 is TGCGCCAGCAGCCAAGGAGTGGACAGGGGGGTAGAGACCCAGTACTTC.